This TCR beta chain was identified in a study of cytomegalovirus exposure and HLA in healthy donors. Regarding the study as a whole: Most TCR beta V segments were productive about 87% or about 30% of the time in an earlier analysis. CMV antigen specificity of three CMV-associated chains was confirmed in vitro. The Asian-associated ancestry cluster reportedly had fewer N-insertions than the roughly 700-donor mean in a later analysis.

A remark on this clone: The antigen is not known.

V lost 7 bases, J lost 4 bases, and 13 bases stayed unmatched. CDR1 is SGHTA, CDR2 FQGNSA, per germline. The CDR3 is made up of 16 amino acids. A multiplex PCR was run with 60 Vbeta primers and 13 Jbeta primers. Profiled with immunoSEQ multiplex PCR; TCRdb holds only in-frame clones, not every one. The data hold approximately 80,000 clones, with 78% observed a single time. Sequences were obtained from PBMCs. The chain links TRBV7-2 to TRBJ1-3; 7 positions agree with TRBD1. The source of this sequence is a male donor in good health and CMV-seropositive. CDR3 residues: CASTDSLDRFGNTIYF. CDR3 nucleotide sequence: TGTGCCAGCACCGACAGTCTGGACAGGTTCGGAAACACCATATATTTT.